This T cell receptor (beta chain) was obtained from a study of blood T cell repertoires in COVID-19. For the study at large: Donors in the United States, Italy and Spain gave samples during acute or convalescent COVID-19. Nucleic acid was either cDNA or gDNA, and it came from T cells, B-cell-depleted T cells, or PBMCs.

The sample holds one count of this clone. Authors' analysis steps: Amplification with reference gene primers provided the estimates of nucleated cell counts. TCRdb's copy holds only in-frame clones and misses some; the assay was immunoSEQ multiplex PCR. V and J calls plus clone size are reproduced from that table; the DNA served to infer D and trimming. The sample comprises fewer than 110,000 clones, around nine tenths of which are singletons, and about 15% rests with the top ten. CDR1 is SGHRS and CDR2 is YFSETQ in the germline V gene. The germline V and J ends were trimmed by 4 bases and 3 bases, with 13 bases remaining between them. The CDR3 consists of 14 residues.

Sequences were obtained from peripheral blood. This sequence originates from a woman aged 80 or over in a cohort sampled during active COVID-19. The chain links TRBV5-1 to TRBJ2-5; D is perhaps TRBD1 (6 bases). The CDR3 DNA reads TGCGCCAGCAGCCCCGGACAGTTAAAAGAGACCCAGTACTTC. This encodes CASSPGQLKETQYF.